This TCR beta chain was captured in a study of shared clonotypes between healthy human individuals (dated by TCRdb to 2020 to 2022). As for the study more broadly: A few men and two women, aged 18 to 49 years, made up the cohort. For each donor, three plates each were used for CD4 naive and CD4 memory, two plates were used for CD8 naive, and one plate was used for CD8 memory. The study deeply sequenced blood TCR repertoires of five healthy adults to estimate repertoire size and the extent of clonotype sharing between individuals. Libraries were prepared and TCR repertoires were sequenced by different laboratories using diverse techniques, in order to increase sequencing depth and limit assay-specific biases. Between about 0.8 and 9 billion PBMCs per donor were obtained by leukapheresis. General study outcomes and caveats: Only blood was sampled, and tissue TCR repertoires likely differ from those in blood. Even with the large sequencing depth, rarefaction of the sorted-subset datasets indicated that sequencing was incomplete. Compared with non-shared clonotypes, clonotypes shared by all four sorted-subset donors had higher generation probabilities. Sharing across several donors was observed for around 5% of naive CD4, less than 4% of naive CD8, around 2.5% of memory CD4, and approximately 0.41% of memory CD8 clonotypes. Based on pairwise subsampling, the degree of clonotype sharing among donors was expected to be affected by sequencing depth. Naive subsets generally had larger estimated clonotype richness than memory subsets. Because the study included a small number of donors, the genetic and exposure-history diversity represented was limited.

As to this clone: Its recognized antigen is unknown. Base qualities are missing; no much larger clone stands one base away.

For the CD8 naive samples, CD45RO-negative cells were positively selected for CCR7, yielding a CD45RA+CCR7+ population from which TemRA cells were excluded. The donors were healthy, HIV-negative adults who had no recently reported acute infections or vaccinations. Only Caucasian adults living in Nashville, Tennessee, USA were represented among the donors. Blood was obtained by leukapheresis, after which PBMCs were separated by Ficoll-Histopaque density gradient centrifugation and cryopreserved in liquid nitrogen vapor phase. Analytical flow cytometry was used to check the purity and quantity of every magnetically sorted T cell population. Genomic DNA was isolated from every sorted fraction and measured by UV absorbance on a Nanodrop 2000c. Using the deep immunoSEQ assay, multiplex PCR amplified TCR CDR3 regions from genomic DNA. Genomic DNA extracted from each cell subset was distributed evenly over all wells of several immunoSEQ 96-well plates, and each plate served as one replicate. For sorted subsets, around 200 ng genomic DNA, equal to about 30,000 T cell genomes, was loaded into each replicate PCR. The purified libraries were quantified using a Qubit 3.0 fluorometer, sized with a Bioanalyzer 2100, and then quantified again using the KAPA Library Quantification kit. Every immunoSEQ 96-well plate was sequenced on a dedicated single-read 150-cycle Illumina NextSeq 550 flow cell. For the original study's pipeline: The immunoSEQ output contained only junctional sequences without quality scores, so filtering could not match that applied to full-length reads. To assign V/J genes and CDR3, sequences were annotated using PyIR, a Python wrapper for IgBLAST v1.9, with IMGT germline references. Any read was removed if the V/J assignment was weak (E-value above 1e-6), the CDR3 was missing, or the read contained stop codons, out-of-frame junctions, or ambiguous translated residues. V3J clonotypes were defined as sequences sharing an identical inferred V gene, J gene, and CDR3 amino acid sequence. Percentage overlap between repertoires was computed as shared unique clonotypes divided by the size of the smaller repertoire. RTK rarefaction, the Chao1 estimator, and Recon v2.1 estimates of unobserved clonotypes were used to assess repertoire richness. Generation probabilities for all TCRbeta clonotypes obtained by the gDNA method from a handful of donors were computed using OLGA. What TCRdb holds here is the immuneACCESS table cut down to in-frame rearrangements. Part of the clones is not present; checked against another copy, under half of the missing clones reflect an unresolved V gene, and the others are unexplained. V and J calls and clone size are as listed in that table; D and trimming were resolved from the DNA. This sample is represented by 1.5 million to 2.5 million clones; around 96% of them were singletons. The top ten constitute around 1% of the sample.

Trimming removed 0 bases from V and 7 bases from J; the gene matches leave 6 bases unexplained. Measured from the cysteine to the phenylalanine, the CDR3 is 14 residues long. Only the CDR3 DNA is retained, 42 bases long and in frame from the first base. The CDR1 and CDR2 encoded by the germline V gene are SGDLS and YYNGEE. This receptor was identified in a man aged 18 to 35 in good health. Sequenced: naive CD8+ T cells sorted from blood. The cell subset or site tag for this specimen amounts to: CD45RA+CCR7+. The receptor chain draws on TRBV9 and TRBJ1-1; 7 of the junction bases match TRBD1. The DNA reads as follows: TGTGCCAGCAGCGTAGGATCACAGGGGATTGAAGCTTTCTTT. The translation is CASSVGSQGIEAFF.